This TCR beta chain was sequenced in a study of T cells after posttransplantation cyclophosphamide. Methotrexate plus calcineurin inhibitor accompanied controls' myeloablative marrow transplants; sampling was 1 year later. TCRdb's table, derived via immunoSEQ multiplex PCR, lists solely in-frame clones and lacks some. In the table there are roughly 14,000 clones, roughly 84% of which are singletons. Findings and caveats of the study: Tissue-infiltrating T cells from skin or gut overlapped little with blood T cells.

Looked up from germline, CDR1 is WSHSY and CDR2 is SAAADI. CDR3 length: 17 amino acids. Between the trimmed V and J ends, which lost 5 bases and 0 bases, there was a span of 18 bases. Worth noting for this clone: No antigen is known for it.

The rearrangement joins TRBV10-2 to TRBJ2-3, with D perhaps TRBD2 (7 bases). This specimen consisted of PBMCs, obtained 350 to 400 days after allogeneic stem cell transplant with calcineurin inhibitor and methotrexate. This clonotype originated in a male patient under 35 who received an allogeneic stem cell transplant from a related donor, was CMV-positive, and had no GVHD. T cells may partly derive from the graft donor. CDR3 nucleotide sequence: TGCGCCAGCAGTAGGGGGGGATCTAGCCCTAGCACAGATACGCAGTATTTT. Translation gives CASSRGGSSPSTDTQYF.